Included here is one T cell receptor (beta chain) sequence, with context. Antigen: not known. Sequencing was performed with immunoSEQ multiplex PCR; in TCRdb, only in-frame clones are kept and a portion is missing. Of about 87,000 clones listed, under 85% are singletons. These data belong to a study of glioma-infiltrating T cells after dendritic cell vaccination. Stated time point: after dendritic cell vaccination, including at tumor progression/relapse. No glioblastoma patient carried an isocitrate dehydrogenase mutation. CDR3 length equals 16 residues. The V segment lost 3 bases and the J segment 5 bases; nucleotides outside the gene matches: 9. CDR1 SGDLS and CDR2 YYNGEE come from the germline V gene. Study findings and constraints: Longer survival after dendritic cell vaccination followed higher pretreatment TIL content. TCR clonality showed no direct relationship with survival.

V and J are TRBV9 and TRBJ1-4; 8 nucleotides agree with TRBD1. Specimen: blood, collected after dendritic cell vaccination. This TCR derives from a human donor with glioblastoma. DNA for the CDR3: TGTGCCAGCAGCGACCCGAATACAGGGGGAAATGAAAAACTGTTTTTT. Protein product: CASSDPNTGGNEKLFF.